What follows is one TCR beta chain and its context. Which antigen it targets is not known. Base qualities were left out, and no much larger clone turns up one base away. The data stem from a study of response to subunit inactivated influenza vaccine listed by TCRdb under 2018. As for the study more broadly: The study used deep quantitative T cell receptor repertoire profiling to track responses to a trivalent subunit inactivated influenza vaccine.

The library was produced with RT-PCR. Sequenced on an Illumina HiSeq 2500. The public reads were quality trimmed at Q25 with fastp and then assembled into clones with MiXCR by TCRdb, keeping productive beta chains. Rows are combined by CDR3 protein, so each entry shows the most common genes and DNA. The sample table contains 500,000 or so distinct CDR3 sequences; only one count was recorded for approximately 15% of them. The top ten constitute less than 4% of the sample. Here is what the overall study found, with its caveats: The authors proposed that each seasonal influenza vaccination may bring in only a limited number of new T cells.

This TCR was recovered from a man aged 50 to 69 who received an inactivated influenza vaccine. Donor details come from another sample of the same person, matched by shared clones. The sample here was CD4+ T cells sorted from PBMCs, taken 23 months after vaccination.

The CDR3 is CASSYATGYNEQFF. The bases are TGTGCCAGCAGCTATGCCACGGGGTACAATGAGCAGTTCTTC. The receptor chain draws on TRBV7-2 and TRBJ2-1; TRBD2 is possibly the D segment (5 matching bases). CDR1 and CDR2, per the germline V gene, are SGHTA and FQGNSA. The CDR3, cysteine through phenylalanine, is 14 amino acids long. CDR3 DNA only is kept here, 42 bases in frame from base 1. Relative to germline, V is 4 bases shorter and J is 4 bases shorter, with 11 bases between their ends.